Below are 22 T cell receptor beta chains sequenced from a single sample in a study of cytotoxic CD8 clonotypes in ibrutinib-treated CLL. Sequenced by immunoSEQ multiplex PCR; TCRdb stores in-frame clones only, minus some. The repertoire holds 130,000 to 150,000 clones, with under 95% as singletons. This material consisted of PBMCs, taken after 12 months of ibrutinib treatment. The receptors shown here come from a human donor with chronic lymphocytic leukemia.

The chain links TRBV27 to TRBJ2-1; a possible D gene is TRBD2 (5 bases). This CDR3 is 16 amino acids long. The germline CDR1 and CDR2 sequences are MNHEY and SMNVEV (reference sequence). V was shortened by 6 bases and J by 2 bases, with 17 bases between the two germline ends. As DNA, the CDR3 is TGTGCCAGCAGACCCCCCCCGGGGAACCCCTACAATGAGCAGTTCTTC. Translation gives CASRPPPGNPYNEQFF.

This chain links TRBV19 with TRBJ2-7; unclear D gene. CDR1 and CDR2 (germline): LNHDA, SQIVND (reference sequence). The germline V and J ends were trimmed by 2 bases and 4 bases, with 15 bases remaining between them. This CDR3 is 15 amino acids long. CDR3 nucleotides: TGTGCCAGTAGTATAAGTACAGAGGTAGGGTACGAGCAGTACTTC. The encoded protein is CASSISTEVGYEQYF. The variable domain in full, with the rest retrieved from reference TRBV19 and TRBJ2-7, is DGGITQSPKYLFRKEGQNVTLSCEQNLNHDAMYWYRQDPGQGLRLIYYSQIVNDFQKGDIAEGYSVSREKKESFPLTVTSAQKNPTAFYLCASSISTEVGYEQYFGPGTRLTVT.

The CDR3 sequence is CASSLNFYEQYF. The CDR3 DNA follows: TGCGCCAGCAGCTTGAACTTCTACGAGCAGTACTTC. This sequence joins TRBV5-1 and TRBJ2-7, with D unclear. CDR1 and CDR2 (germline): SGHRS, YFSETQ. The CDR3 is 12 residues long. Trimming cost V 1 base and J 3 bases, with 5 bases left between them.

The rearrangement joins TRBV9 to TRBJ2-6; 7 bases are shared with TRBD1. CDR1 and CDR2 from the germline V gene are SGDLS and YYNGEE. The ends lost 3 bases at V and 2 bases at J; junction bases unmatched: 11. CDR3 length equals 18 residues. The CDR3: CASSAEPGQKAGANVLTF. The CDR3, as DNA: TGTGCCAGCAGCGCGGAGCCGGGACAGAAAGCTGGGGCCAACGTCCTGACTTTC. Based on the CDR3 plus reference TRBV9 and TRBJ2-6, the full variable domain is DSGVTQTPKHLITATGQRVTLRCSPRSGDLSVYWYQQSLDQGLQFLIQYYNGEERAKGNILERFSAQQFPDLHSELNLSSLELGDSALYFCASSAEPGQKAGANVLTFGAGSRLTVL.

The chain carries TRBV2 and TRBJ2-7; D remains unclear. The CDR3 length is 13 residues. V was cut by 5 bases and J by 6 bases, with 14 bases left in between. Per germline, CDR1 SNHLY and CDR2 FYNNEI. CDR3 residues: CASSTEAALEQYF. For the CDR3, the DNA is TGTGCCAGCAGTACCGAGGCCGCGCTCGAGCAGTACTTC.

The rearrangement links TRBV6-5 to TRBJ2-4; 10 bases match TRBD1. Germline CDR1 MNHEY, CDR2 SVGAGI. The CDR3 runs to 15 residues. The V and J ends lost 5 bases and 6 bases, in that order; junction bases with no gene match: 7. In DNA, the CDR3 is TGTGCCAGCAGTCCCCTACGGACAGGGGGAAACATTCAGTACTTC. Encoded protein: CASSPLRTGGNIQYF.

This clone was seen only a few times. CDR3 DNA: TGTGCCAGCAGCTTAGGGCGGCGGGGTCGGCCCAATGAGCAGTTCTTC. Translating gives CASSLGRRGRPNEQFF. The chain uses TRBV7-9 and TRBJ2-1; D may be TRBD2 (6 bases). V gave up 1 base and J gave up 6 bases, with 16 bases separating them. Germline assignment: CDR1 SEHNR and CDR2 FQNEAQ (reference sequence). The CDR3 runs 16 residues.

The rearrangement links TRBV13 to TRBJ1-5, with D uncertain. Trimming cost V 5 bases and J 9 bases, with 14 bases left between them. CDR3 size: 13 residues. Germline loops: CDR1 PRHDT, CDR2 FYEKMQ (reference sequence). The CDR3 region has the DNA TGTGCCAGCAGCCAAACCGCGTTCGGGCCCCAGCATTTT. It encodes CASSQTAFGPQHF.

The chain uses TRBV6-5 and TRBJ2-1, with D maybe TRBD2 (5 bases). The CDR3 extends over 15 amino acids. Germline CDR1 is MNHEY and CDR2 is SVGAGI. The ends were cut back, 7 bases at V and 3 bases at J, with 16 bases in the middle. This CDR3 reads CASTRSAGVYNEQFF. The CDR3, as DNA: TGTGCCAGCACCCGCTCGGCCGGGGTCTACAATGAGCAGTTCTTC.

J is TRBJ1-5 and V is TRBV28; 8 bases line up with TRBD1. This CDR3 region has 16 residues. Germline CDR1 reads MDHEN; CDR2 reads SYDVKM. The ends lost 4 bases at V and 2 bases at J; junction bases unmatched: 7. The CDR3, as DNA: TGTGCCAGCAGTTCCGCAGCAGGGGGCGGCAATCAGCCCCAGCATTTT. Its protein is CASSSAAGGGNQPQHF.

V gene TRBV6-5 combines with J gene TRBJ2-1, with D possibly being TRBD2 (5 bases). Germline-derived CDR1 and CDR2 are MNHEY and SVGAGI. V was pared by 2 bases and J by 10 bases, with 18 bases between. There are 15 residues in the CDR3. The DNA of the CDR3 is TGTGCCAGCAGTTACGAGGGATCTACGGCCCGAGAGCAGTTCTTC. It is translated as CASSYEGSTAREQFF.

This chain connects TRBV7-2 to TRBJ2-7; TRBD2 is a possible D gene (6 bases). V was trimmed by 3 bases and J by 7 bases, leaving 16 bases between them. CDR1 SGHTA and CDR2 FQGNSA come from the germline V gene. The CDR3 extends over 14 amino acids. CDR3 DNA: TGTGCCAGCAGCTTGGGAGGCGGCCCGGAAGAGCAGTACTTC. Its protein product is CASSLGGGPEEQYF.

The rearrangement links TRBV6-6 to TRBJ2-5; 8 bases match TRBD1. The CDR3 is 14 residues long. Per the germline V gene, CDR1 is MNHNY and CDR2 is SVGAGI (reference sequence). V lost 6 bases, J lost 4 bases, and 7 bases stayed unmatched. The CDR3 loop reads CASRAGQGRETQYF. DNA of the CDR3: TGTGCCAGCAGGGCCGGACAGGGTCGAGAGACCCAGTACTTC.

This clone was seen only once. This rearrangement joins TRBV29-1 to TRBJ2-3, with 8 bases that match TRBD2. Germline V gene sequence: CDR1 SQVTM, CDR2 ANQGSEA. The CDR3 runs 14 residues. The junction had 9 bases not matched to a gene; V was cut back by 6 bases and J by 4 bases. CDR3 sequence (DNA): TGCAGCGTGGAGGGGCGGACTAGCTCAGATACGCAGTATTTT. Translation gives CSVEGRTSSDTQYF.

The chain carries TRBV5-1 and TRBJ2-2; D may be TRBD1 (6 bases). CDR1 and CDR2 from the germline V gene are SGHRS and YFSETQ. The CDR3 length is 17 residues. The V end lost 5 bases, the J end lost 4 bases, and 21 bases lay between the germline ends. The CDR3 sequence is CASSSGQGTSSTGELFF. The CDR3 coding sequence is TGCGCCAGCAGTAGTGGTCAGGGGACATCATCCACCGGGGAGCTGTTTTTT.

The chain has TRBV29-1 and TRBJ2-5, with 13 bases that match TRBD2. Germline trimming cut 6 bases from V and 6 bases from J; bases unmatched to any gene: 7. The CDR3 has 14 amino acids. Germline V gene sequence: CDR1 SQVTM, CDR2 ANQGSEA. CDR3 nucleotides: TGCAGCGTAGGACTAGCGGGAGAGAAAAAGACCCAGTACTTC. This sequence encodes CSVGLAGEKKTQYF.

The chain recombines TRBV7-3 with TRBJ1-2; TRBD1 aligns across 9 bases. The CDR3 totals 15 residues. Trimming took 5 bases from V and 8 from J; bases not matched to a gene: 12. CDR1 is SGHTA and CDR2 is FQGTGA in the germline V gene. The CDR3 loop is CASSPRTGEGQGYTF. The CDR3 nucleotides are TGTGCCAGCAGCCCGCGGACAGGGGAGGGTCAAGGCTACACCTTC.

The chain has TRBV4-3 and TRBJ2-3, with 7 positions matching TRBD2. Germline CDR1 and CDR2: LGHNA and YSLEER. V was clipped by 0 bases and J by 6 bases; unmatched bases: 12. CDR3 length equals 17 residues. The CDR3 loop reads CASSQDGGSGLFDTQYF. The DNA for the CDR3 is TGCGCCAGCAGCCAAGACGGGGGTAGCGGGCTTTTCGATACGCAGTATTTT.

This chain uses TRBV7-9 with TRBJ2-7, with D tentatively TRBD1 or TRBD2 (6 bases each). CDR3 length: 14 amino acids. Trimming cost V 5 bases and J 3 bases, with 14 bases left between them. Per the germline V gene, CDR1 is SEHNR and CDR2 is FQNEAQ (reference sequence). CDR3 sequence (DNA): TGTGCCAGCAGCCCATCCGGGGGCCGCTACGAGCAGTACTTC. Protein sequence: CASSPSGGRYEQYF. Complete variable domain (other parts from reference TRBV7-9 and TRBJ2-7): DTGVSQNPRHKITKRGQNVTFRCDPISEHNRLYWYRQTLGQGPEFLTYFQNEAQLEKSRLLSDRFSAERPKGSFSTLEIQRTEQGDSAMYLCASSPSGGRYEQYFGPGTRLTVT.

CDR3 DNA: TGCACCAGCAGCCTAGATCTGGGACTAGCGGAAAATCACAATGAGCAGTTCTTC. Encoded protein: CTSSLDLGLAENHNEQFF. The V and J genes are TRBV1 and TRBJ2-1; no DNA check was done on the table's D call, TRBD2. TRBV1 is a listed pseudogene. The CDR3 is 18 amino acids.

The chain carries TRBV10-2 and TRBJ2-7; either TRBD1 or TRBD2 may fit D (5 bases each). V dropped 3 bases and J dropped 0 bases, with 18 bases sitting between them. CDR3 length: 17 amino acids. Germline loops: CDR1 WSHSY, CDR2 SAAADI. CDR3 region: CASSDTGAPPRSYEQYF. The CDR3, as DNA: TGCGCCAGCAGTGACACCGGGGCCCCACCTCGCTCCTACGAGCAGTACTTC.

The V and J genes are TRBV7-2 and TRBJ2-7; 7 nucleotides agree with TRBD2. Germline values: CDR1 SGHTA, CDR2 FQGNSA. CDR3 length: 14 residues. J gave up 3 bases and V 2 bases, and 4 bases lay outside the gene matches. CDR3 region: CASSLWIAGYEQYF. DNA for the CDR3: TGTGCCAGCAGCTTATGGATAGCGGGCTACGAGCAGTACTTC.